Listed below are T cell receptor beta chains from one sample, sequenced in a study of PD-1 blockade in classical Hodgkin lymphoma. The table came from immunoSEQ multiplex PCR; TCRdb's copy has only in-frame clones and leaves some out. Among 7,500 to 8,000 clones listed, 80% to 90% were seen once. The sequencing used CD4+ T cells from blood, collected at baseline. Receptors were obtained from a human donor with classical Hodgkin lymphoma. Each CDR3 is given with its conserved first and last residue. Each record gives: V gene, CDR3 length, D gene, J gene, clone size, CDR3 DNA, CDR3 protein. A D gene is named only where the DNA matches it firmly. Clone size, where shown, is once, few, many, or a class for clones that have expanded.

v_gene: TRBV5-4; len: 15; d_gene: TRBD2; j_gene: TRBJ2-3; abundance: -; CDR3nt: TGTGCCAGCACCCGGGCTAGCGGGGGGAAAGATACGCAGTATTTT; CDR3aa: CASTRASGGKDTQYF
v_gene: TRBV11-2; len: 15; d_gene: TRBD1; j_gene: TRBJ2-5; abundance: -; CDR3nt: TGTGCCAGCAGCTTGCCGGGACAGGGTAGAGAGACCCAGTACTTC; CDR3aa: CASSLPGQGRETQYF
v_gene: TRBV7-9; len: 14; d_gene: -; j_gene: TRBJ1-3; abundance: -; CDR3nt: TGTGCCAGCAGCTTCTTGGACAGAATAAACACCATATATTTT; CDR3aa: CASSFLDRINTIYF
v_gene: TRBV7-3; len: 14; d_gene: -; j_gene: TRBJ1-1; abundance: few; CDR3nt: TGTGCCAGCACCCAGGGCCCGGCGAACACTGAAGCTTTCTTT; CDR3aa: CASTQGPANTEAFF
v_gene: TRBV27; len: 15; d_gene: -; j_gene: TRBJ1-5; abundance: -; CDR3nt: TGTGCCAGCAGTTTAATTTTTCCTAGCAATCAGCCCCAGCATTTT; CDR3aa: CASSLIFPSNQPQHF
v_gene: TRBV7-2; len: 11; d_gene: -; j_gene: TRBJ1-4; abundance: -; CDR3nt: TGTGCCAGCAGCCAGAATGAAAAACTGTTTTTT; CDR3aa: CASSQNEKLFF
v_gene: TRBV27; len: 15; d_gene: TRBD2; j_gene: TRBJ2-2; abundance: -; CDR3nt: TGTGCCAGCACCCCCGAGCGGGGATACACCGGGGAGCTGTTTTTT; CDR3aa: CASTPERGYTGELFF
v_gene: TRBV28; len: 14; d_gene: -; j_gene: TRBJ1-2; abundance: -; CDR3nt: TGTGCCAGCAGTTCTTACGGGGGTGATACGGGCTACACCTTC; CDR3aa: CASSSYGGDTGYTF
v_gene: TRBV7-9; len: 14; d_gene: -; j_gene: TRBJ2-7; abundance: few; CDR3nt: TGTGCCAGCAGCTCAGACAGGATTGCCTACGAGCAGTACTTC; CDR3aa: CASSSDRIAYEQYF
v_gene: TRBV4-1; len: 15; d_gene: -; j_gene: TRBJ1-5; abundance: -; CDR3nt: TGCGCCAGCAGCCAAGATCCAACAGCCCTTCAGCCCCAGCATTTT; CDR3aa: CASSQDPTALQPQHF
v_gene: TRBV5-4; len: 15; d_gene: TRBD1; j_gene: TRBJ2-2; abundance: -; CDR3nt: TGTGCCAGCAGCTCCGGGACAGGGGTTGCCGGGGAGCTGTTTTTT; CDR3aa: CASSSGTGVAGELFF
v_gene: TRBV2; len: 18; d_gene: TRBD2; j_gene: TRBJ2-5; abundance: -; CDR3nt: TGTGCCAGCAGGGTCGGGACTAGCGGGGGGACAAATCAAGAGACCCAGTACTTC; CDR3aa: CASRVGTSGGTNQETQYF
v_gene: TRBV18; len: 12; d_gene: -; j_gene: TRBJ2-1; abundance: -; CDR3nt: TGTGCCAGCTCACCACTGGTTAATGAGCAGTTCTTC; CDR3aa: CASSPLVNEQFF
v_gene: TRBV28; len: 12; d_gene: -; j_gene: TRBJ1-2; abundance: -; CDR3nt: TGTGCCAGCAGCCCAGAATCCTATGGCTACACCTTC; CDR3aa: CASSPESYGYTF